This entry lists 12 T cell receptor beta chains sequenced from one sample in a study of blood T cell repertoires in COVID-19. Libraries were prepared by immunoSEQ multiplex PCR; TCRdb keeps only in-frame clonotypes and omits some of them. Among roughly 670,000 clones listed, 80% to 90% were seen once. The sequencing sample was made of peripheral blood. These receptors originate from a woman in her late teens or twenties with acute or convalescent COVID-19.

This chain uses TRBV3-1 (or the pseudogene TRBV3-2) with TRBJ2-3; D is possibly TRBD2 (6 bases). Germline lookup yields CDR1 LGHDT and CDR2 YNNKEL (reference sequence). The CDR3 is 15 amino acids. V was pared by 1 base and J by 1 base, with 9 bases between. The CDR3 DNA sequence: TGTGCCAGCAGCCAAGGACCGGGGGGCACAGATACGCAGTATTTT. Its translation: CASSQGPGGTDTQYF.

V and J are TRBV29-1 and TRBJ2-5; 9 bases align to TRBD1. Germline assignment: CDR1 SQVTM and CDR2 ANQGSEA. This CDR3 comprises 13 residues. The junction had 5 bases not matched to a gene; V was cut back by 4 bases and J by 5 bases. CDR3 DNA sequence: TGCAGCGTTGGGACAGGGGTTAGGGAGACCCAGTACTTC. Its translation is CSVGTGVRETQYF.

The chain combines TRBV7-2 with TRBJ1-6; the match to TRBD1 covers 9 bases. Unmatched junction bases numbered 6, after V lost 4 bases and J lost 8 bases. This CDR3 comprises 15 residues. Germline V lookup: CDR1 SGHTA, CDR2 FQGNSA. This chain's CDR3 is CASSYWTGDYSPLHF. CDR3 bases: TGTGCCAGCAGCTACTGGACAGGGGATTATTCACCCCTCCACTTT.

The chain couples TRBV4-3 to TRBJ2-3; weak D call: TRBD2 (5 bases). This CDR3 spans 17 amino acids. Germline loops: CDR1 LGHNA, CDR2 YSLEER. The V end lost 1 base, the J end lost 0 bases, and 14 bases lay between the germline ends. The chain's CDR3 is CASSQGEAGASTDTQYF. The CDR3 DNA sequence: TGCGCCAGCAGCCAAGGTGAGGCGGGTGCTAGCACAGATACGCAGTATTTT.

V is TRBV5-6 and J is TRBJ1-2; 8 nucleotides align to TRBD1. The CDR3 loop spans 15 amino acids. CDR1 is SGHDT and CDR2 is YYEEEE in the germline V gene. The ends lost 0 bases at V and 8 bases at J; junction bases unmatched: 9. For the CDR3, the DNA is TGTGCCAGCAGCTTGGATAGTCCAGGGGGCATCGGCTACACCTTC. Amino acid sequence: CASSLDSPGGIGYTF.

The DNA for the CDR3 is TGTGCCAGCGCCCAGGGGGGCGCCGAGCAGTACTTC. It translates to CASAQGGAEQYF. The V call is TRBV6-5, the J call TRBJ2-7, with D possibly being TRBD1 (7 bases). Germline loops: CDR1 MNHEY, CDR2 SVGAGI. V was trimmed by 8 bases and J by 6 bases, leaving 14 bases between them. The CDR3 has 12 amino acids.

This sequence joins TRBV13 and TRBJ1-2, with a tentative D call TRBD1 (6 bases). Germline V gene sequence: CDR1 PRHDT, CDR2 FYEKMQ (reference sequence). The CDR3 runs 16 residues. Trimming took off 0 bases at V and 4 bases at J, with 15 bases between the two ends. This CDR3 reads CASSLGRGAGGYGYTF. The CDR3 coding sequence is TGTGCCAGCAGCTTAGGCCGGGGGGCTGGAGGCTATGGCTACACCTTC.

The chain links TRBV3-1 (or the pseudogene TRBV3-2) to TRBJ2-3; TRBD2 agrees at 8 bases. Per germline, CDR1 LGHDT and CDR2 YNNKEL (reference sequence). CDR3 size: 18 residues. V lost 2 bases, J lost 8 bases, and 18 bases stayed unmatched. CDR3 nucleotides: TGTGCCAGCAGCCAAAGGGGCGAGCGGGGGACCCCCCGCGGTACGCAGTATTTT. Translation gives CASSQRGERGTPRGTQYF.

The chain is built from TRBV27 and TRBJ1-6, with D possibly matching TRBD1 (6 bases). V was pared by 2 bases and J by 7 bases, with 12 bases between. In germline, CDR1 is MNHEY, CDR2 SMNVEV (reference sequence). There are 15 residues in the CDR3. The CDR3 coding sequence is TGTGCCAGCAGTTTAAGGGGGTATGGGAATTCACCCCTCCACTTT. It is translated as CASSLRGYGNSPLHF.

The V and J genes are TRBV6-5 and TRBJ1-4; D unresolved. V was shortened by 4 bases and J by 5 bases, with 11 bases between the two germline ends. CDR3 length: 14 residues. The germline V gene encodes CDR1 MNHEY and CDR2 SVGAGI. The CDR3 loop reads CASSSWTGNEKLFF. The CDR3 bases are TGTGCCAGCAGTTCTTGGACGGGGAATGAAAAACTGTTTTTT.

The gene calls are TRBV5-1 and TRBJ1-1; weak D call: TRBD1 (6 bases). V lost 3 bases and J lost 7, with 10 bases in between. This CDR3 comprises 12 residues. Germline CDR1 reads SGHRS; CDR2 reads YFSETQ. CDR3 coding DNA: TGCGCCAGCAGCTCCCTAGGGGGTGAAGCTTTCTTT. It codes for CASSSLGGEAFF.

The gene calls are TRBV11-2 and TRBJ1-3; 7 positions agree with TRBD1. The CDR3 runs to 15 residues. Germline V lookup: CDR1 SGHAT, CDR2 FQNNGV. The V gene end was trimmed by 4 bases and the J gene end by 3 bases; junction bases not matched to a gene: 6. CDR3 nucleotides: TGTGCCAGCAGCTCCCTAGGGGGCAATGGAAACACCATATATTTT. This sequence encodes CASSSLGGNGNTIYF.